Included here is one TCR beta chain sequence, with context. This clone was seen a handful of times. Its antigen is unknown. Per-base quality was not reported, and no clone a single base away is much larger than it. The CDR3 regions of human TCRbeta chains were subjected to immunosequencing. The source study handled its data this way. TCRs in the repertoires were matched against a reference library of SARS-CoV-2-specific TCRs that had been generated with the MIRA antigen-specificity platform. Breadth meant the fraction of unique TCRs that were SARS-CoV-2-associated, whereas depth meant the fraction of total T cells that were SARS-CoV-2-associated. Using the MIRA data, each spike-specific TCR was assigned both to the spike region to which the TCR was reactive and to a CD4 or CD8 class. Log10-transformed breadth and depth values were compared by one-way ANOVA with Sidak's multiple comparisons tests. The immuneACCESS repertoire file appears here via TCRdb, limited to in-frame rearrangements. These files lack a portion of the clones; in checked studies, under half of the deficit traces to unresolved V genes, and the cause of the others is not known. D and trimming were read from the DNA, whereas the V and J calls and clone size are those reported in that table. The sample yields 160,000 or so clones; around 93% were counted once. The ten largest clones take up around 2% of the sample.

This sample is part of a study of T cell responses to AZD1222 COVID-19 vaccine (TCRdb year 2021). Regarding the study in general: AZD1222 recipients with second doses at about 4 weeks or about 12 weeks were pooled, because spike-specific TCR depth and breadth did not differ between schedules. A total of 233 trial participants underwent TCR sequencing, of whom about 200 had received two doses of AZD1222 and 26 had received two doses of the MenACWY control vaccine. Trial participants were enrolled by age into 18-55, 56-69 and 70-plus year subgroups, with roughly 160, 29 and 62 TCR-sequenced participants respectively.

V is shortened by 3 bases, J by 3 bases, and the region joining them spans 12 bases. From the cysteine up to the phenylalanine, the CDR3 has a length of 16 residues. The retained sequence is limited to the CDR3, 48 bases, with the frame set at the first base. The germline V gene (reference sequence) supplies CDR1 LNHDA and CDR2 SQIVND. Here is what the overall study found, with its caveats: The 56-69-year group was small, and its depth increase did not reach significance, likely because of low power. No day 14 peak-response samples were available, so repertoires were characterized only after the peak T cell response. The vaccine-associated CD4 TCRs covered the entire spike protein, and the dominant responses fell in regions 160-218 and 743-854. Conclusions about previously exposed vaccinees were limited because only six AZD1222 recipients were SARS-CoV-2 seropositive at baseline. After two AZD1222 doses, both the breadth and the depth of spike-specific TCRs were significantly higher than at day 0 and than in MenACWY recipients. Participants were mostly white British and included more females than males, and it was suggested by the authors that clonal diversity may have been underestimated. Epitopes outside the regions mutated in the B.1.351 and B.1.1.7 variants were reportedly recognized by nearly half of the unique spike-specific TCRs.

The sample's time point label is to be understood as: baseline before first vaccination. The vaccinee samples were drawn from two UK trials, COV001 and COV002, one of which was a single-blind randomized controlled phase 2/3 trial testing AZD1222 (ChAdOx1 nCoV-19) in healthy adults. For TCRbeta chain sequencing, PBMC samples were collected from trial participants at day 0 and at day 28 after the second dose. The rearrangement joined TRBV19 to TRBJ2-6; a confident D gene designation cannot be given. The receptor's source is an adult in good health. Sequences were derived from peripheral blood, sampled on day 0 of AZD1222 vaccination. The CDR3 protein sequence reads: CASSIRVAGGANVLTF. The nucleotides are TGTGCCAGTAGTATTAGGGTAGCCGGTGGGGCCAACGTCCTGACTTTC.